What follows describes a single T cell receptor beta chain. This clonotype has a handful of counts. Its antigen is unknown. No base quality information exists; no much larger clone differs at one position. The record originates from a study of identical twins listed by TCRdb under 2016. For the wider study: TCR alpha and beta repertoires from monozygotic twins, unrelated adults of various ages and cord blood were deep-sequenced to test whether fetal clonotypes persist. To rule out contamination, replicate twin experiments were performed at different times with different library preparation protocols.

Based on the germline V gene (reference sequence), the CDR1 and CDR2 sequences are PRHDT and FYEKMQ. V is pared back by 0 bases and J by 2 bases, with 11 bases lying between the germline termini. Its CDR3 holds 15 amino acids, cysteine through phenylalanine. Only the CDR3 region is kept as DNA, spanning 45 bases read in frame from base 1. The protocol used for the library was 5' RACE. Reads for this sample came from an Illumina HiSeq 2000. A universal primer binding site was added through template switching, and the final cDNA carried a unique molecular identifier so that TCR cDNA molecules could be counted accurately. First-strand cDNA for TCR alpha and beta chains was synthesized from specific primers in the conserved constant-segment region. To control for contamination, every cDNA library carried two barcodes: a SMART-Mk sample barcode plus Illumina barcodes. TruSeq adapter sequences along with Illumina sample barcodes were introduced in two successive PCR steps. The TCR alpha and beta cDNA libraries were sequenced on the Illumina HiSeq platform using custom primers. Concerning the study's data processing: MiGEC processed the raw reads to extract unique molecular identifiers, while MiXCR was used to determine the CDR3 positions. For each individual, recombination models were inferred using an EM algorithm with the repgenHMM and IGoR tools. Shared clonotype analysis was performed with the tcR package in R, normalizing sharing by the product of cloneset sizes. To study raw recombination without the effects of thymic and clonal selection, out-of-frame nonproductive sequences were analyzed. TCRdb's own reprocessing of the public reads used fastp at Q25 and MiXCR and kept productive beta chains. Each CDR3 protein appears once, grouped with its most common genes and DNA. What appears here as the V and J calls and clone size reflects TCRdb's work, not the paper's. This sample comprises approximately 410,000 distinct CDR3 sequences, about a fifth of them detected only once. Clones ranked in the top ten supply roughly 12% of the sample.

The investigation overall reported the following: In beta out-of-frame sequences, excess twin sharing was weaker, because having fewer shared sequences lowered the signal-to-noise ratio. In monozygotic twins, out-of-frame TCR alpha sharing was systematically underestimated by recombination models, although the models agreed with sharing between unrelated individuals. Invariant T cells such as MAIT and iNKT could partly confound zero-insertion analyses, though diverse VJ usage argued against this for most clonotypes. Because the same donors could not be followed over many years, conclusions were based on cross-sectional statistical analysis. Compared with coincidental sharing between unrelated individuals, out-of-frame TCR alpha sequences shared between twins had an excess of sequences with low generation probability. Abundant cord blood beta clonotypes had fewer insertions, young adult naive repertoires showed a similar but weaker trend, and memory repertoires showed no such trend.

All donors were healthy Caucasians. Three unrelated non-twin adults were additionally sequenced: a male aged 18 to 30, a male aged 50 to 59 and a female aged 50 to 59. Miltenyi CD45RO+ enrichment and human naive T-cell isolation kits were used to isolate memory (CD45RO+) and naive T cells from PBMC. Sequences were obtained from naive T cells sorted from blood. In the paper's terms, the cell subset or site label means: cells isolated with a human naive T-cell isolation kit. This TCR was recovered from a man in his fifties in good health. The sequence is built from TRBV13 and TRBJ2-7, with TRBD1 perhaps the D gene, on 5 matching bases. The CDR3 is CASSLGGVAAYEQYF. In nucleotide form, the sequence is TGTGCCAGCAGCTTAGGAGGGGTCGCGGCCTACGAGCAGTACTTC.